Sequencing of this T cell receptor beta chain was carried out in a study of beta chain features in type 1 diabetes. Central memory, naive, regulatory and stem cell-like memory CD4+ cells were sorted by CD45RO/CCR7/CD25/CD127/CD95/CD27. Study observations and caveats: HLA influence on TCRB rearrangement stayed unresolved here. In cDNA sequencing, cells with high TCR expression could be over-represented. Shortening of TCRB CDR3s, moderate but significant, appeared in all four CD4+ subsets of Type 1 diabetes patients.

As regards this clone: Antigen unknown.

Of the isolated RNA, all was reverse transcribed, and so the sequenced material was expressed TCRB transcripts. TCRdb's table, derived via immunoSEQ multiplex PCR, lists solely in-frame clones and lacks some. The table has 160,000 or so clones, approximately 9.9% seen once; the top ten hold around 2.5%. V was clipped by 0 bases and J by 4 bases, with 11 bases between them. This CDR3 has 15 amino acids. Per germline, CDR1 MGHRA and CDR2 YSYEKL. This TCR was recovered from a woman between 18 and 29 years old in good health. V usage is TRBV4-1 and J usage is TRBJ2-3; weak D call: TRBD2 (6 bases). Sequencing input: central memory CD4+ T cells from blood. The CDR3 region has the DNA TGCGCCAGCAGCCAAGAGCCTAGCGTCGCAGATACGCAGTATTTT. Translation: CASSQEPSVADTQYF.